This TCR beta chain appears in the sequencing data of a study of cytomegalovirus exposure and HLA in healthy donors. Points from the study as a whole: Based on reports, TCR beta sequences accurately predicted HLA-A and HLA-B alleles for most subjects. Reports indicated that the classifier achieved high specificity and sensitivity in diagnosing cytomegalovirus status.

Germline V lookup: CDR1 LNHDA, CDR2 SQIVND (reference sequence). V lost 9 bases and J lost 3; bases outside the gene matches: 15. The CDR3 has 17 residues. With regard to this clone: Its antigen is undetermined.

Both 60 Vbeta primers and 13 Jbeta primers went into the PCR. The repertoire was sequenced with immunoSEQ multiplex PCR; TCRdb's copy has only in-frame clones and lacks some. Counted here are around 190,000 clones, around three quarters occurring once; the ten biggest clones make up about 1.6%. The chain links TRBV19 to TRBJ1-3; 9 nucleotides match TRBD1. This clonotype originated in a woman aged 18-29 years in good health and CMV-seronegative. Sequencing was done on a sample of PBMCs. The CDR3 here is CARTREQGTGCGNTIYF. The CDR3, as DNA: TGTGCCAGGACCCGGGAACAAGGGACAGGGTGTGGAAACACCATATATTTT.